This T cell receptor (beta chain) was obtained from a study of T cell clonotyping in hematopoietic cell transplantation. Study results and caveats: Pathologically expanded recipient clonotypes increased progressively from day 30 to day 180 as diversity fell. At the given depth, recipient repertoires were over 95% de novo clonotypes.

Germline V gives CDR1 SQVTM, CDR2 ANQGSEA. The CDR3 has 12 amino acids. The germline V and J ends were trimmed by 8 bases and 2 bases, with 11 bases remaining between them. Blood collection times were about day -28 and days 30, 100, 180 posttransplant. With regard to this clone: Its cognate antigen is unknown.

Libraries were prepared by immunoSEQ multiplex PCR; TCRdb keeps only in-frame clonotypes and omits some of them. Among several thousand clones listed, less than 85% were seen once. V usage is TRBV29-1 and J usage is TRBJ2-3, with D unclear. The sequenced sample was peripheral blood mononuclear cells, obtained 100 days after allogeneic stem cell transplant. The source is a male patient aged 45-60 years who had an allogeneic stem cell transplant from an unrelated donor, so the T cells may come from the graft donor. Some clones in this sample may be carry-over from other donors' samples. The CDR3 DNA reads TGCAGCTTCTACGGCTCCACAGATACGCAGTATTTT. Translated, it gives CSFYGSTDTQYF.